This is a list of T cell receptor beta chains from one sample in a study of graft-versus-host responses after intestinal transplantation. The repertoire was sequenced with immunoSEQ multiplex PCR; TCRdb's copy has only in-frame clones and lacks some. Of approximately 77,000 clones in the sample, roughly 89% were seen once. Their specific antigens are unknown. The sequencing used unstimulated CD4+ T cells sorted from spleen or lymph node cells, collected before intestinal transplant. The receptors shown here come from a human donor who received an intestinal transplant. The CDR3 runs from the conserved cysteine through the conserved F or W. Fields, in order: clone size, J gene, D gene, V gene, CDR3 protein, CDR3 DNA. The D gene is left open where the match is weak. Size values are once, few and many counts, or a class for expanded clones, and some rows have none.

- TRBJ2-7 - TRBV5-1 CASSLSQAYEQYF TGCGCCAGCAGCTTGTCACAGGCCTACGAGCAGTACTTC
- TRBJ1-1 - TRBV19 CASSSQRMNTEAFF TGTGCCAGTAGTAGCCAGCGTATGAACACTGAAGCTTTCTTT
- TRBJ1-4 TRBD1 TRBV5-1 CASSPGQGRDEKLFF TGCGCCAGCAGCCCGGGACAGGGACGGGATGAAAAACTGTTTTTT
- TRBJ1-5 - TRBV5-8 CASSTDTQDQPQHF TGTGCCAGCAGCACGGACACGCAGGATCAGCCCCAGCATTTT
- TRBJ2-3 TRBD2 TRBV2 CASRTTSGIRDTQYF TGTGCCAGCAGAACGACTAGCGGGATCCGAGATACGCAGTATTTT
once TRBJ2-1 - TRBV20-1 CSAASVDEQFF TGCAGTGCGGCTAGTGTCGATGAGCAGTTCTTC
once TRBJ1-2 - TRBV28 CASTEINAYGYTF TGTGCCAGCACTGAGATCAACGCCTATGGCTACACCTTC
- TRBJ1-1 - TRBV28 CASSLAPQLNTEAFF TGTGCCAGCAGTTTAGCCCCACAGCTGAACACTGAAGCTTTCTTT
- TRBJ2-7 TRBD2 TRBV5-8 CASSPFFNSGNSYEQYF TGTGCCAGCAGCCCATTTTTTAATAGCGGGAACTCCTACGAGCAGTACTTC
- TRBJ1-6 - TRBV30 CAWSQGPSNSPLHF TGTGCCTGGAGTCAGGGCCCTTCTAATTCACCCCTCCACTTT
- TRBJ2-7 - TRBV7-6 CASSLEAGKNYEQYF TGTGCCAGCAGCTTAGAAGCAGGGAAGAACTACGAGCAGTACTTC
- TRBJ1-6 - TRBV7-9 CASSLRGSTYNSPLHF TGTGCCAGCAGCTTAAGGGGGTCCACCTATAATTCACCCCTCCACTTT
many TRBJ1-4 - TRBV19 CASSRANEKLFF TGTGCCAGTTCTCGGGCTAATGAAAAACTGTTTTTT
- TRBJ2-1 TRBD1 TRBV15 CATSRDRARPSNEQFF TGTGCCACCAGCAGGGACAGGGCTAGACCGAGCAATGAGCAGTTCTTC
- TRBJ1-2 - TRBV6-6 CATSTVNYGYTF TGTGCCACCTCGACAGTGAACTATGGCTACACCTTC
- TRBJ2-3 - TRBV28 CASSSYWGYTDTQYF TGTGCCAGCAGCTCCTATTGGGGCTACACAGATACGCAGTATTTT
once TRBJ2-7 TRBD2 TRBV11-2 CASSLGRSASGSYEQYF TGTGCCAGCAGCTTAGGTAGGTCGGCTAGCGGGAGCTACGAGCAGTACTTC
few TRBJ2-7 TRBD1 TRBV18 CASSPLPGQTYEQYF TGTGCCAGCTCACCACTTCCGGGACAGACCTACGAGCAGTACTTC
- TRBJ1-5 - TRBV2 CASSGGTPNQPQHF TGTGCCAGCAGTGGGGGGACACCCAATCAGCCCCAGCATTTT
- TRBJ2-7 TRBD2 TRBV6-1 CASSGGLTFF TGTGCCAGCAGTGGGGGACTAACGTTTTTC
- TRBJ2-7 TRBD2 TRBV7-8 CASSLGDYAYEQYF TGTGCCAGCAGCTTAGGGGACTACGCCTACGAGCAGTACTTC
once TRBJ2-2 TRBD2 TRBV9 CASSVLAGGLNTGELFF TGTGCCAGCAGCGTGCTAGCGGGGGGCTTGAACACCGGGGAGCTGTTTTTT
- TRBJ2-1 TRBD2 TRBV5-1 CASSLKAGGPMDEQFF TGCGCCAGCAGCTTGAAAGCGGGGGGCCCTATGGATGAGCAGTTCTTC
few TRBJ2-3 - TRBV5-5 CASSLGGTDLRSTQYF TGTGCCAGCAGCTTGGGGGGCACGGATCTACGTAGTACGCAGTATTTT
- TRBJ1-1 - TRBV2 CASKMGLENTEAFF TGTGCCAGCAAAATGGGGCTGGAGAACACTGAAGCTTTCTTT
- TRBJ2-7 TRBD2 TRBV28 CASSPPMAREKHEQYF TGTGCCAGCAGCCCCCCTATGGCGCGGGAGAAGCACGAGCAGTACTTC
- TRBJ1-1 - TRBV7-9 CASTRDTEAFF TGTGCCAGCACAAGAGACACTGAAGCTTTCTTT
- TRBJ2-1 - TRBV25-1 CASSESRRAQNEQFF TGTGCCAGCAGTGAATCAAGGAGGGCCCAAAATGAGCAGTTCTTC
- TRBJ1-2 - TRBV5-1 CASSLDRNYGYTF TGCGCCAGCAGCTTGGACAGGAACTATGGCTACACCTTC
- TRBJ1-3 - TRBV29-1 CSVQQGSGNTIYF TGCAGCGTCCAACAGGGATCCGGAAACACCATATATTTT
- TRBJ2-7 TRBD2 TRBV6-1 CASSALRLAGVPYEQYF TGTGCCAGCAGTGCTCTCAGACTAGCGGGGGTTCCATACGAGCAGTACTTC
once TRBJ2-3 - TRBV6-5 CASSHRTATDTQYF TGTGCCAGCAGTCATAGGACAGCTACAGATACGCAGTATTTT
- TRBJ2-4 - TRBV28 CASSPLESRNIQYF TGTGCCAGCAGCCCCTTGGAGAGTAGAAACATTCAGTACTTC
- TRBJ2-5 - TRBV4-1 CASSQATLGGTQYF TGCGCCAGCAGCCAGGCAACACTGGGGGGGACCCAGTACTTC
- TRBJ1-1 TRBD1 TRBV28 CASSYRGRGTEAFF TGTGCCAGCAGCTACAGGGGTCGTGGCACTGAAGCTTTCTTT
- TRBJ1-2 TRBD1 TRBV7-9 CASSLQGAEGYTF TGTGCCAGCAGCTTACAGGGGGCGGAGGGCTACACCTTC
- TRBJ2-1 - TRBV6-5 CASRNRVAYNEQFF TGTGCCAGCAGGAACAGGGTCGCCTACAATGAGCAGTTCTTC
- TRBJ1-2 - TRBV28 CASSLVLGGYTF TGTGCCAGCAGTTTGGTCTTGGGCGGCTACACCTTC
- TRBJ2-7 - TRBV6-1 CASSERYEQYF TGTGCCAGCAGTGAGAGATACGAGCAGTACTTC
- TRBJ2-1 TRBD2 TRBV5-1 CASSLGLAGGRNNEQFF TGCGCCAGCAGCTTGGGACTAGCGGGAGGTAGAAACAATGAGCAGTTCTTC
- TRBJ1-1 - TRBV29-1 CSGAQGTNTEAFF TGCAGCGGGGCTCAGGGGACAAACACTGAAGCTTTCTTT
- TRBJ1-1 - TRBV5-1 CASRSGTEAFF TGCGCCAGCAGGTCGGGGACTGAAGCTTTCTTT
- TRBJ2-1 TRBD1 TRBV5-1 CASSLGPGQGAFEQFF TGCGCCAGCAGCTTGGGACCGGGACAGGGGGCGTTTGAGCAATTCTTC
- TRBJ1-1 - TRBV2 CASSEAGRGGTEAFF TGTGCCAGCAGTGAAGCGGGGCGAGGGGGAACTGAAGCTTTCTTT
- TRBJ2-2 TRBD2 TRBV4-2 CASSQVTSGRPGELFF TGTGCCAGCAGCCAAGTGACTAGCGGGAGACCCGGGGAGCTGTTTTTT
- TRBJ2-3 - TRBV29-1 CSGTLQIWADTQYF TGCAGCGGCACCCTACAGATCTGGGCAGATACGCAGTATTTT
- TRBJ2-7 TRBD2 TRBV5-1 CASSLLSGGITYEQYF TGCGCCAGCAGCTTGCTGAGCGGGGGGATAACCTACGAGCAGTACTTC
few TRBJ1-1 - TRBV5-4 CASSWAEGTEAFF TGTGCCAGCAGCTGGGCGGAGGGCACTGAAGCTTTCTTT
- TRBJ1-4 - TRBV18 CASSPGSGGLFEKLFF TGTGCCAGCTCACCAGGGAGCGGGGGACTTTTCGAAAAACTGTTTTTT
- TRBJ1-2 TRBD1 TRBV30 CAWSVLGTGGGYTF TGTGCCTGGAGTGTACTAGGGACAGGGGGTGGCTACACCTTC
- TRBJ2-7 TRBD2 TRBV5-8 CASSQSGNSEQYF TGTGCCAGCAGCCAAAGCGGGAATAGCGAGCAGTACTTC